This TCR beta chain stems from a study of blood T cells in healthy people across ages. The use of a sample-barcoded 5' primer and a J-beta primer mix characterized a second PCR of about 7 to 12 cycles. TCRdb re-analysed the 5' RACE reads in MiXCR, keeping a single row per CDR3 protein. The sample has 1.5 million to 2 million distinct CDR3 sequences, around 50% seen once. In its sample, this clonotype was seen a few times. This CDR3 region has 15 residues. The V gene's germline CDR1 is MDHEN and CDR2 SYDVKM. The V segment lost 5 bases and the J segment 5 bases; nucleotides outside the gene matches: 8. Input material: blood. The V gene is TRBV28, the J gene TRBJ2-5, with 10 bases fitting TRBD1. The sequence derives from a woman in her 40s in good health. CDR3 loop: CASSTPGQGQETQYF. CDR3 coding DNA: TGTGCCAGCAGTACGCCGGGACAGGGGCAGGAGACCCAGTACTTC.